These 8 T cell receptor beta chains share one sample of origin, sequenced in a study of cytomegalovirus exposure and HLA in healthy donors. Primers for the PCR totalled 60 Vbeta and 13 Jbeta. Sequenced by immunoSEQ multiplex PCR; TCRdb stores in-frame clones only, minus some. The table lists roughly 190,000 clones. Sample: PBMCs. The receptors stem from a man aged 25-45 years in good health and CMV-seronegative.

The chain couples TRBV2 to TRBJ2-5; 9 positions agree with TRBD1. Judging by the DNA end, TRBJ2-7 fits better; the J call may be wrong. CDR1 SNHLY and CDR2 FYNNEI come from the germline V gene. This CDR3 is built from 14 residues. DNA for the CDR3: TGTGCCAGCAGCCGGGACAGGGAACGGTACGAGCAGTACTTC. This sequence encodes CASSRDRERYEQYF.

The chain employs TRBV19 and TRBJ1-1; maybe TRBD1 (5 bases). This CDR3 comprises 15 residues. The germline V gene has CDR1 LNHDA and CDR2 SQIVND (reference sequence). Trimming left V 7 bases short and J 3 bases short, with 18 bases between. CDR3 sequence (DNA): TGTGCCAGTACCTTATGGGGCGGAAAAGACACTGAAGCTTTCTTT. It yields the protein CASTLWGGKDTEAFF.

V and J are TRBV7-9 and TRBJ1-1; possibly TRBD1 for D (6 bases). The germline V and J ends were trimmed by 3 bases and 5 bases, with 16 bases remaining between them. This CDR3 has 15 amino acids. In germline, CDR1 is SEHNR, CDR2 FQNEAQ (reference sequence). This CDR3 reads CASSFLLGAETEAFF. The CDR3 DNA reads TGTGCCAGCAGCTTCCTTTTGGGGGCGGAAACTGAAGCTTTCTTT.

This sequence joins TRBV6-5 and TRBJ2-2; TRBD1 aligns across 11 bases. CDR1 and CDR2 (germline): MNHEY, SVGAGI. V shed 6 bases, J shed 4 bases, and the junction held 4 bases outside the gene matches. The length of the CDR3 is 15 residues. The CDR3 sequence: CASRGQGVGTGELFF. In DNA form, the CDR3 reads TGTGCCAGCAGGGGACAGGGGGTAGGCACCGGGGAGCTGTTTTTT.

This chain uses TRBV19 with TRBJ2-7; 10 bases map to TRBD1. The CDR3 length is 17 residues. J lost 7 bases, V lost 6 bases, and 18 bases had no gene match. Germline V lookup: CDR1 LNHDA, CDR2 SQIVND (reference sequence). CDR3 in DNA: TGTGCCAGTAGAGCAGAGATCTTGGACAGGGGGTCCGGGGAGCAGTACTTC. It encodes CASRAEILDRGSGEQYF.

The chain combines TRBV7-2 with TRBJ2-7; no firm D call. V dropped 4 bases and J dropped 5 bases, with 9 bases sitting between them. This CDR3 is 12 amino acids long. Looked up from germline, CDR1 is SGHTA and CDR2 is FQGNSA. The CDR3: CASSSSVDEQYF. In DNA form, the CDR3 reads TGTGCCAGCAGCTCCTCCGTAGACGAGCAGTACTTC.

The chain carries TRBV5-1 and TRBJ1-4, with 7 positions matching TRBD1. Germline CDR1 reads SGHRS; CDR2 reads YFSETQ. CDR3 size: 14 residues. V lost 5 bases, J lost 5 bases, and 6 bases stayed unmatched. The CDR3 protein is CASRTQGVNEKLFF. The DNA for the CDR3 is TGCGCCAGCAGAACGCAGGGGGTGAATGAAAAACTGTTTTTT.

The chain combines TRBV6-4 with TRBJ1-6, with unresolved D. Germline V gives CDR1 MRHNA, CDR2 SNTAGT. The V and J ends lost 5 bases and 5 bases respectively, with 7 bases between them. The CDR3 loop spans 13 amino acids. In nucleotides, the CDR3 is TGTGCCAGCAGTAACCAGGATAATTCACCCCTCCACTTT. It encodes CASSNQDNSPLHF.